This is a list of T cell receptor beta chains from one sample in a study of blood T cell repertoires in COVID-19. Produced via immunoSEQ multiplex PCR; TCRdb's table is partial and in-frame only. The table lists about 150,000 clones, around 82% of them singletons. Sequenced: PBMCs or T cells enriched from blood (not recorded which). Receptor source: a woman aged 45 to 65 who had recovered from COVID-19. Each CDR3 is given with its conserved first and last residue. A D gene is named only where the DNA matches it firmly. Clone size is not always given. Where it is, it says once, few, many or a class for expanded clones.

CDR3nt | CDR3aa | v_gene | d_gene | j_gene | abundance
TGTGCCAGCAGCCAATATGCTTCGACGAGGACTGAAGCTTTCTTT | CASSQYASTRTEAFF | TRBV14 | - | TRBJ1-1 | -
TGTGCCAGCAGCTTATTCCCCGGAGATCTCTCCGGGGAGCTGTTTTTT | CASSLFPGDLSGELFF | TRBV11-2 | - | TRBJ2-2 | -
TGCGCCGCCGGGACAGGGAGGACCGGGGAGCTGTTTTTT | CAAGTGRTGELFF | TRBV4-1 | TRBD1 | TRBJ2-2 | -
TGTGCCAGCACACCGGACAGGGGGGTAGCGGAGCAGTTCTTC | CASTPDRGVAEQFF | TRBV28 | TRBD1 | TRBJ2-1 | -
TGTGCCAGCAGTTACTCGAGGTATCAGCCCCAGCATTTT | CASSYSRYQPQHF | TRBV6-5 | - | TRBJ1-5 | -
TGTGCCAGCAGAGACATGCATGAGGGGGATGAGCAGTTCTTC | CASRDMHEGDEQFF | TRBV11-3 | - | TRBJ2-1 | -
TGTGCCAGCTCCACCACCACACAGGTTGATAATTCACCCCTCCACTTT | CASSTTTQVDNSPLHF | TRBV18 | - | TRBJ1-6 | -
TGTGCCAGCAGTTTATCTTTAGAAAAACTGTTTTTT | CASSLSLEKLFF | TRBV28 | - | TRBJ1-4 | -
TGCGCCAGCACTTCGGCGAGGGGGTCCTACGAGCAGTACTTC | CASTSARGSYEQYF | TRBV5-1 | - | TRBJ2-7 | once
TGTGCCAGCACCACAGGGCCCCCCATATTCCCCCTCCACTTT | CASTTGPPIFPLHF | TRBV5-5 | - | TRBJ1-6 | -
TGTGCCAGCAGCTTTGTAGCGACCACCGGGGAGCTGTTTTTT | CASSFVATTGELFF | TRBV7-2 | - | TRBJ2-2 | -
TGTGCCAGCAGCTTAGCGGGACAGGGATGGTACGAGCAGTACTTC | CASSLAGQGWYEQYF | TRBV11-2 | TRBD1 | TRBJ2-7 | -
TGTGCCAGTAGAGATGGACAGGGGATGCGCTACGAGCAGTACTTC | CASRDGQGMRYEQYF | TRBV19 | TRBD1 | TRBJ2-7 | -
TGTGCCAGCAGCTTGGAGACAGGGACCAGGGAGACCCAGTACTTC | CASSLETGTRETQYF | TRBV5-4 | TRBD1 | TRBJ2-5 | -
TGTGCCAGCACCCATCGGCGGCAGGGGAGCACAGATACGCAGTATTTT | CASTHRRQGSTDTQYF | TRBV5-5 | - | TRBJ2-3 | -
TGTGCCAGCAGTTCAGCGTACAATCAGCCCCAGCATTTT | CASSSAYNQPQHF | TRBV6-4 | - | TRBJ1-5 | -
TGTGCCAGCACCTCACCGGAGGTAAATTCTGGAAACACCATATATTTT | CASTSPEVNSGNTIYF | TRBV7-9 | - | TRBJ1-3 | -
TGTGCCAGCAGCTCCACCCCCGGGGGGGTTCACTATGGCTACACCTTC | CASSSTPGGVHYGYTF | TRBV7-6 | - | TRBJ1-2 | -
TGTGCCAGCAGCTTGACAGGGGGCGCCGGGCAGCCCCAGCATTTT | CASSLTGGAGQPQHF | TRBV27 | TRBD1 | TRBJ1-5 | few
TGTGCCAGCAGCCCTAGCGGGGGGATCACAGATACGCAGTATTTT | CASSPSGGITDTQYF | TRBV7-9 | TRBD2 | TRBJ2-3 | -
TGTGCCAGCACCCCCCTTGAGCTCGAAGAGCAGTTCTTC | CASTPLELEEQFF | TRBV12-3/TRBV12-4 | - | TRBJ2-1 | -
TGTGCCATCGGAGGGGAGGGGAGGACCGGGGAGCTGTTTTTT | CAIGGEGRTGELFF | TRBV10-3 | TRBD2 | TRBJ2-2 | -
TGCGCCAGCAGCAAACAACCTCAGGGGGAGACCCAGTACTTC | CASSKQPQGETQYF | TRBV5-1 | - | TRBJ2-5 | -
TGTGCCAGCAGTTTAGGGGGACAGGGGGTTTCTGGCTACACCTTC | CASSLGGQGVSGYTF | TRBV28 | TRBD1 | TRBJ1-2 | -
TGTGCCAGCAGCCCACGATTCCCCCCGCCGGGTTCCGCCCCTGAAAAACTGTTTTTT | CASSPRFPPPGSAPEKLFF | TRBV11-2 | - | TRBJ1-4 | -
TGTGCCAGCAGCCCTCTCCATCGCGGGGGGCACAATGAGCAGTTCTTC | CASSPLHRGGHNEQFF | TRBV4-2 | TRBD2 | TRBJ2-1 | once
TGTGCCAGCAGCTTCGGGGGAGCTGGAAACACCATATATTTT | CASSFGGAGNTIYF | TRBV11-3 | - | TRBJ1-3 | once
TGTGCCAGCAGTCCCGGGGGGGGGACTGAAGCTTTCTTT | CASSPGGGTEAFF | TRBV12-3/TRBV12-4 | - | TRBJ1-1 | -
TGTGCCAGCAGTTTTAGTAGGGGCACTGAAGCTTTCTTT | CASSFSRGTEAFF | TRBV12-3/TRBV12-4 | - | TRBJ1-1 | -
TGTGCCTCGTCAGCGAGCACAGATACGCAGTATTTT | CASSASTDTQYF | TRBV7-9 | - | TRBJ2-3 | -
TGTGCCAGCTCACCCGGACAGCCGCAACTTGAAGCTTTCTTT | CASSPGQPQLEAFF | TRBV18 | - | TRBJ1-1 | few
TGTGCCAGCAGCTTAGAACTGCGGAGAAAACTGTTTTTT | CASSLELRRKLFF | TRBV7-9 | - | TRBJ1-4 | -
TGTGCCAGTCAGAGGGGGCCATGGACTGAAGCTTTCTTT | CASQRGPWTEAFF | TRBV6-5 | TRBD1 | TRBJ1-1 | -
TGTGCCAGCTTGACAGGGGAGGGCACCGGGGAGCTGTTTTTT | CASLTGEGTGELFF | TRBV2 | - | TRBJ2-2 | -
TGTGCCAGCAGCTCTCCGGGACAGGGGGCTGATACGCAGTATTTT | CASSSPGQGADTQYF | TRBV11-3 | TRBD1 | TRBJ2-3 | once
TGTGCCAGCAGTTACTGGAGACCCAATTCTGGAAACACCATATATTTT | CASSYWRPNSGNTIYF | TRBV6-5 | - | TRBJ1-3 | -
TGTGCCAGCAGCCATGCAGATACGCAGTATTTT | CASSHADTQYF | TRBV9 | - | TRBJ2-3 | -
TGTGCCAGCAGTGACAGCGGGGGGGCTGTGGAGACCCAGTACTTC | CASSDSGGAVETQYF | TRBV2 | TRBD2 | TRBJ2-5 | once
TGTGCCGCGGGGCGGGAAACTGGGGCCAACGTCCTGACTTTC | CAAGRETGANVLTF | TRBV7-8 | - | TRBJ2-6 | few
TGCAGTGCTAGTAACAGAGAGTACAATGAGCAGTTCTTC | CSASNREYNEQFF | TRBV20-1 | - | TRBJ2-1 | -
TGTGCCAGCAGCGTAGGACAGGGGGCCTACTATGGCTACACCTTC | CASSVGQGAYYGYTF | TRBV9 | TRBD1 | TRBJ1-2 | -
TGTGCCAGTAGCCACGCAGGGGGCATTCAGCCCCAGCATTTT | CASSHAGGIQPQHF | TRBV19 | TRBD1 | TRBJ1-5 | few